This T cell receptor beta chain was sequenced for a study of CXCR3-negative and CXCR3-positive naive CD8 T cells. Libraries were UMI-labeled 5' RACE TRB cDNA. TCRdb re-analyzed the 5' RACE reads; it lists each CDR3 protein once, without DNA. In total, the table holds 45,000 to 60,000 distinct CDR3 sequences. This CDR3 comprises 15 residues. From germline, CDR1 is MNHNS and CDR2 SASEGT. Findings of the study overall: After cryopreservation, CXCR3 expression dropped partially; most assays used fresh PBMCs. Memory CD8+ cells had much lower diversity, and both naive subsets had comparably high diversity. Naive cells that were CXCR3-positive had more hydrophobic TRB CDR3s (compared with CXCR3-negative naive cells).

Regarding this clonotype: What it recognizes is unknown.

The receptor was derived from a human donor in good health. Some clones in this sample may be carry-over from other donors' samples. V gene TRBV6-1 combines with J gene TRBJ1-2. The sample comprised naive CXCR3- CD8+ T cells from blood. As for subset: CD45RO-CCR7+CD27+CD95- naive CD8+ T cells lacking CXCR3 (TNR3-). This chain's CDR3 is CASSHGITANYGYTF.